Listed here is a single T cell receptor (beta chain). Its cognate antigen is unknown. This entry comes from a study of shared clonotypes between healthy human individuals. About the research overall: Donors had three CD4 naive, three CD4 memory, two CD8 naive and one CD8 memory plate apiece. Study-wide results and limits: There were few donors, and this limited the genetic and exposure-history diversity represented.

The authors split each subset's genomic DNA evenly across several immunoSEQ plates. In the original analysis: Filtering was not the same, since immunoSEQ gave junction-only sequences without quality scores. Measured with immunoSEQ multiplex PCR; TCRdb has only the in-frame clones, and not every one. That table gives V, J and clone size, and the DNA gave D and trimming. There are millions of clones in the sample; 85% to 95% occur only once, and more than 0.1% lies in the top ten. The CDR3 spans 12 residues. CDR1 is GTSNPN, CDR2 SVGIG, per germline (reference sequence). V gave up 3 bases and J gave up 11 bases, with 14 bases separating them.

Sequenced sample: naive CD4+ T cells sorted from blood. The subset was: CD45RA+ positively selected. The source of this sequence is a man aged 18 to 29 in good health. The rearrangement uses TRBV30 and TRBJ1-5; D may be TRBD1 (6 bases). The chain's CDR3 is CAWRAGAPAQHF. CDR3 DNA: TGTGCCTGGAGGGCGGGGGCCCCAGCCCAGCATTTT.